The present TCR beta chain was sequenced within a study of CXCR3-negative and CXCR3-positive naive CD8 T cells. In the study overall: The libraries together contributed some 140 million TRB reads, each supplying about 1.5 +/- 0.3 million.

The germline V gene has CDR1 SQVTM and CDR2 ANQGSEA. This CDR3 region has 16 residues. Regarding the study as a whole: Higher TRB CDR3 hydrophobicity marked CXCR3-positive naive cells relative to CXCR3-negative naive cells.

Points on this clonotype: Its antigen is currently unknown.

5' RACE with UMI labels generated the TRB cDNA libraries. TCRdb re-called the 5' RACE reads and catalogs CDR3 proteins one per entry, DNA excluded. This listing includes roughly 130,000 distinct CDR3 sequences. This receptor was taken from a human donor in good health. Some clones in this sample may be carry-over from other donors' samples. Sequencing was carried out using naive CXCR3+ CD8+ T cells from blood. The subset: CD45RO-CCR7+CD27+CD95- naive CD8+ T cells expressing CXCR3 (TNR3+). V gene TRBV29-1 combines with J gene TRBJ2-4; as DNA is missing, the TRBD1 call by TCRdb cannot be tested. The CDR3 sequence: CSVEGRGRKNKNIQYF.